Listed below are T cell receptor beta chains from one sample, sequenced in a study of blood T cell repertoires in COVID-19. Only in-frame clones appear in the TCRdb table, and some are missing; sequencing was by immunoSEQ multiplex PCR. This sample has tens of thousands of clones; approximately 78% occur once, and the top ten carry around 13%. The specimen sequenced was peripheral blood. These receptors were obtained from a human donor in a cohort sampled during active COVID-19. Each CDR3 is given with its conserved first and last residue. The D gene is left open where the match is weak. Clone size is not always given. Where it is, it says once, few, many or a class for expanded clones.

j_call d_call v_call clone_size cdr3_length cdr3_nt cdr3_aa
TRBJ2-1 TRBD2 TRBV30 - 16 TGTGCCTGGACGAGTAAAGCGGGGAGCTCCTACAATGAGCAGTTCTTC CAWTSKAGSSYNEQFF
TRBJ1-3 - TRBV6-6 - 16 TGTGCCAGCAGCACGGTGGGCGTGTCCTCTGGAAACACCATATATTTT CASSTVGVSSGNTIYF
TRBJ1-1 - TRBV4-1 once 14 TGCGCCAGCAGCCAACCGCGGGGGGGGACTGAAGCTTTCTTT CASSQPRGGTEAFF
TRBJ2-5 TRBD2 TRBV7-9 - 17 TGTGCCAGCAGCCCGCGACTAGCGGGGGCCCTAGGGGAGACCCAGTACTTC CASSPRLAGALGETQYF
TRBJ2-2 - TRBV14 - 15 TGTGCCAGCAGCCCACGGACAAGGAACACCGGGGAGCTGTTTTTT CASSPRTRNTGELFF
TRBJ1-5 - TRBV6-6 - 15 TGTGCCAGCAGTTACTTTACCGGGGGCAATCAGCCCCAGCATTTT CASSYFTGGNQPQHF
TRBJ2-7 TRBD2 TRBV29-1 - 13 TGCAGCGTGGGGATCGGGGGGGCCTACGAGCAGTACTTC CSVGIGGAYEQYF
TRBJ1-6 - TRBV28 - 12 TGTGCCAGCAGCTCTGTAGATTCACCCCTCCACTTT CASSSVDSPLHF
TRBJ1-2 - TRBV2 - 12 TGTGCCAGCAGTGAACGGGGTAGTGGCTACACCTTC CASSERGSGYTF
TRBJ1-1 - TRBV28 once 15 TGTGCCAGCAGTTTAAGCAGGGGCGCGAACACTGAAGCTTTCTTT CASSLSRGANTEAFF
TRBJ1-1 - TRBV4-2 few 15 TGTGCCAGCAGCCAAGATATCGGACAGCGGACTGAAGCTTTCTTT CASSQDIGQRTEAFF
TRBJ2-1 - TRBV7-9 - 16 TGTGCCAGCAGCTTAGGGGCCAGCCTCTCCTACAATGAGCAGTTCTTC CASSLGASLSYNEQFF
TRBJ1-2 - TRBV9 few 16 TGTGCCAGCAGCGTAGGTAACACTCGGTTGGGGCTTGGCTACACCTTC CASSVGNTRLGLGYTF
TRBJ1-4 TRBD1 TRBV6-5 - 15 TGTGCCAGCAGTTACGGGGGACAGTATTATGAAAAACTGTTTTTT CASSYGGQYYEKLFF
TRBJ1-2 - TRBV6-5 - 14 TGTGCCAGCAGTTACTCTCCGCGGGCTTATGGCTACACCTTC CASSYSPRAYGYTF
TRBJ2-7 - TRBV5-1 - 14 TGCGCCAGCAGCTTGGAGGCAGGGTGGAACGAGCAGTACTTC CASSLEAGWNEQYF
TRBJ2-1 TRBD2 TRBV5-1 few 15 TGCGCCAGCAGCTGGAGGCCTAGCGGAGGAAATGAGCAGTTCTTC CASSWRPSGGNEQFF
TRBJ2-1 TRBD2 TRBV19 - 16 TGTGCCAGTAGTAGGCTAACTAGCGGGGCCTACAATGAGCAGTTCTTC CASSRLTSGAYNEQFF
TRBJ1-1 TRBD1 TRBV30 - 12 TGTGCCTGGAGTTTACAGGGGTCTGAAGCTTTCTTT CAWSLQGSEAFF
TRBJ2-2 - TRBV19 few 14 TGTGCCAGTACTCTCGACAGAGCTAGAGGGGAGCTGTTTTTT CASTLDRARGELFF
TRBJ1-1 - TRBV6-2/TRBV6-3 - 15 TGTGCCAGCAGTTCAAACAGACAACAGAACACTGAAGCTTTCTTT CASSSNRQQNTEAFF
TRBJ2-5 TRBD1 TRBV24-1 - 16 TGTGCCACCAGTTCTTCCCTCGACAGGGGACAAGAGACCCAGTACTTC CATSSSLDRGQETQYF
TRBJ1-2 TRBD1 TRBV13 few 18 TGTGCCAGCAGCTTCGGGCCCGGGACAGGGTTCGTAGACTATGGCTACACCTTC CASSFGPGTGFVDYGYTF
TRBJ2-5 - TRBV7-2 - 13 TGTGCCAGCAGCTTGGGACATGGGGAGACCCAGTACTTC CASSLGHGETQYF
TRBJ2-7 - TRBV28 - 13 TGTGCCAGCAGTCCGACACTCTCCTACGAGCAGTACTTC CASSPTLSYEQYF
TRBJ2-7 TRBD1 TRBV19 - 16 TGTGCCAGTAGTATTCGGTGGGACAGAGTTTCCTACGAGCAGTACTTC CASSIRWDRVSYEQYF